Listed below are T cell receptor beta chains from one sample, sequenced in a study of CD8 T cells in ankylosing spondylitis. Via MiXCR, TCRdb re-called the 5' RACE reads, giving one row per CDR3 protein. The sample contains fewer than 550,000 distinct CDR3 sequences, about 5% of which appear only once. Sequenced material: blood, either unsorted or a sorted T cell fraction (not recorded which). All receptors come from a male donor with ankylosing spondylitis. Each CDR3 is given with its conserved first and last residue. D genes are given only for firm matches. Size is omitted from some rows. Given values are once, few, many or a class for expanded clones.

TRBJ1-6,NA,TRBV18,few,TGTGCCAGCTCACCAGGACTCTCCGGGATTTCTACCCTCCACTTT,CASSPGLSGISTLHF
TRBJ2-3,TRBD1,TRBV20-1,many,TGCAGTGCTAGACCCGCACAGGGACAGGGTGTGACAGATACGCAGTATTTT,CSARPAQGQGVTDTQYF
TRBJ2-1,NA,TRBV7-2,many,TGTGCCAGCCGCGTTGGAAACAGCCTTTATTGGAATGAGCAGTTCTTC,CASRVGNSLYWNEQFF
TRBJ2-3,NA,TRBV7-2,NA,TGTGCCAGCATCCCTCCTTATTGGACAGATACGCAGTATTTT,CASIPPYWTDTQYF
TRBJ1-5,NA,TRBV7-2,NA,TGTGCCAGCAGCCAGACCGTTGGCAATCAGCCCCAGCATTTT,CASSQTVGNQPQHF
TRBJ1-5,NA,TRBV10-3,many,TGTGCCATCAGTGAGTCGGGGCAGCCCCAGCATTTT,CAISESGQPQHF
TRBJ1-1,TRBD1,TRBV13,many,TGTGCCACCCTCGGGACAGGGCGTTCAGGCACTGAAGCTTTCTTT,CATLGTGRSGTEAFF
TRBJ2-7,NA,TRBV5-1,many,TGCGCCAGCAGCCGGGCGCAGGGTAGCTCCTACGAGCAGTACTTC,CASSRAQGSSYEQYF
TRBJ1-5,NA,TRBV29-1,few,TGCAGCACTTTGGGGGACCCCAATCAGCCCCAGCATTTT,CSTLGDPNQPQHF
TRBJ1-1,NA,TRBV7-3,many,TGTGCCAGCAGCCCGCAGGGGCCCGGCACTGAAGCTTTCTTT,CASSPQGPGTEAFF
TRBJ2-3,TRBD2,TRBV4-2,many,TGTGCCAGCAGCCAACGCCCGGGAGGCGGGGACACAGATACGCAGTATTTT,CASSQRPGGGDTDTQYF
TRBJ1-1,NA,TRBV12-3/TRBV12-4,many,TGTGCCATCAGGGGCGGGGGGAGGACTGAAGCTTTCTTT,CAIRGGGRTEAFF
TRBJ2-3,NA,TRBV20-1,many,TGCAGTGCCCTCAGGAGGACTAGCACAGATACGCAGTATTTT,CSALRRTSTDTQYF
TRBJ1-2,TRBD1,TRBV7-2,many,TGTGCCAGCAGTAGACAGGGTTTTGGTGGCTACACCTTC,CASSRQGFGGYTF
TRBJ2-3,TRBD2,TRBV7-9,few,TGTGCCAGCAGCTTCGGGGCGGGAGGGAGAACAGATACGCAGTATTTT,CASSFGAGGRTDTQYF
TRBJ2-3,NA,TRBV10-2,many,TGCGCCAGCAGTGGGACCGCGAAGCAGTATTTT,CASSGTAKQYF
TRBJ2-7,NA,TRBV7-8,many,TGTGCCAGCAGCACGGGACTTGACTACGAGCAGTACTTC,CASSTGLDYEQYF
TRBJ1-6,TRBD1,TRBV5-1,many,TGCGCCAGCAGCAATACAGGGGCCACCCTTAATTCACCCCTCCACTTT,CASSNTGATLNSPLHF
TRBJ1-3,NA,TRBV4-2,many,TGTGCCAGCAGCCAAGCCAGGGTGAGCGGAAACACCATATATTTT,CASSQARVSGNTIYF
TRBJ2-5,TRBD2,TRBV9,many,TGTGCCAGCAGCGTCGGGGGGACTAGCGGGAGCGAGGAGACCCAGTACTTC,CASSVGGTSGSEETQYF
TRBJ1-1,NA,TRBV9,many,TGTGCCAGCAGCGCGAGGGTAGGGGTCCATCTTTCGGTCACTGAAGCTTTCTTT,CASSARVGVHLSVTEAFF
TRBJ2-7,NA,TRBV6-2/TRBV6-3,few,TGTGCCAGCAGCCGGGCCGGGCAGCCGGAGAACGAGCAGTACTTC,CASSRAGQPENEQYF
TRBJ1-1,NA,TRBV29-1,many,TGCAGCGTACACCTCGGGGTGAACACTGAAGCTTTCTTT,CSVHLGVNTEAFF
TRBJ2-7,TRBD2,TRBV28,many,TGTGCCAGCAGCTCCGGACTAGCGGGAACAAGGTCCTACGAGCAGTACTTC,CASSSGLAGTRSYEQYF
TRBJ2-1,NA,TRBV5-5,many,TGTGCCAGCAGCCCCCCGGCCGGGCTTGAGCAGTTCTTC,CASSPPAGLEQFF
TRBJ2-5,NA,TRBV29-1,many,TGCAGCGTCATGGGGACGGCCCCGGGGACCCAGTACTTC,CSVMGTAPGTQYF
TRBJ2-1,NA,TRBV28,few,TGTGCCAGCAGTTTGGTCCCTAGCCCTCACAATGAGCAGTTCTTC,CASSLVPSPHNEQFF
TRBJ2-3,NA,TRBV5-5,many,TGTGCCAGCAGCTTGAGGACGCCTAGCACAGATACGCAGTATTTT,CASSLRTPSTDTQYF
TRBJ2-2,NA,TRBV29-1,many,TGCAGCGTTCTGCGGGACCACCGTGCCCCCGGGGAGCTGTTTTTT,CSVLRDHRAPGELFF
TRBJ2-2,NA,TRBV7-9,many,TGTGCCACCAAATACACAGTAGACGGGGAGCTGTTTTTT,CATKYTVDGELFF
TRBJ1-5,NA,TRBV4-2,many,TGTGCCAGCAGTCATAAACCAGGAAATCAGCCCCAGCATTTT,CASSHKPGNQPQHF
TRBJ1-6,NA,TRBV6-1,many,TGTGCCAGCAGTGACCCGGCGGATTCACCCCTCCACTTT,CASSDPADSPLHF
TRBJ1-4,TRBD1,TRBV4-3,many,TGCGCCAGCAGCTTAAGGCCGGGACAGGGGTCTGAAAAACTGTTTTTT,CASSLRPGQGSEKLFF
TRBJ2-7,TRBD2,TRBV5-6,few,TGTGCCAGCAGCTTGTACGTACTAGCGGGAGGCTCCTACGAGCAGTACTTC,CASSLYVLAGGSYEQYF
TRBJ2-7,TRBD2,TRBV6-2/TRBV6-3,few,TGTGCCAGCAGTACCCGGGGGGTACGGGACGAGCAGTACTTC,CASSTRGVRDEQYF
TRBJ1-1,NA,TRBV11-2,NA,TGTGCCAGCAGGGGGATTAAAGGGGCCCGGAACACTGAAGCTTTCTTT,CASRGIKGARNTEAFF
TRBJ1-5,NA,TRBV12-3/TRBV12-4,many,TGTGCCAGCAGAGACACGGCCAATCAGCCCCAGCATTTT,CASRDTANQPQHF
TRBJ1-5,NA,TRBV6-1,many,TGTGCCAGCAGTGAGGGTCGACCGGATCAGCCCCAGCATTTT,CASSEGRPDQPQHF
TRBJ1-2,NA,TRBV29-1,many,TGCAGCGTTGGTAGTGACCAACTCCTCTATGGCTACACCTTC,CSVGSDQLLYGYTF
TRBJ1-1,NA,TRBV5-1,many,TGCGCCAGCAGCTTGTTGGGACAACTGAACACTGAAGCTTTCTTT,CASSLLGQLNTEAFF
TRBJ1-5,NA,TRBV24-1,many,TGTGCCACCAGTGATCCGGGACAGCCCCAGCATTTT,CATSDPGQPQHF
TRBJ2-7,TRBD2,TRBV11-2,many,TGTGCCAGCAGCAGTTATAGCGGGGAGCAGTACTTC,CASSSYSGEQYF
TRBJ1-5,NA,TRBV15,many,TGTGCCACCAGCAGGGGAGGGTCAGATCAGCCCCAGCATTTT,CATSRGGSDQPQHF
TRBJ1-1,NA,TRBV5-1,many,TGCGCCAGCAGCTTGAACGAGGCCACTGAAGCTTTCTTT,CASSLNEATEAFF
TRBJ2-1,NA,TRBV5-1,many,TGCGCCAGCAGCTTGGCGGTAGATGAGCAGTTCTTC,CASSLAVDEQFF
TRBJ2-3,NA,TRBV15,many,TGTGCCACCAGCAGATCGGGACTTCGCACAGATACGCAGTATTTT,CATSRSGLRTDTQYF
TRBJ1-2,NA,TRBV6-1,many,TGTGCCAGCTGGATGCATACTAACTATGGCTACACCTTC,CASWMHTNYGYTF
TRBJ2-1,NA,TRBV20-1,many,TGCAGTGCTAGAGATGCGCTAGCTTCCTACAATGAGCAGTTCTTC,CSARDALASYNEQFF
TRBJ2-7,NA,TRBV20-1,few,TGCAGTGCCCCCCAAAACTCCTACGAGCAGTACTTC,CSAPQNSYEQYF
TRBJ2-6,NA,TRBV27,many,TGTGCCAGCAGTTTTCTAAATAACGTCCTGACTTTC,CASSFLNNVLTF